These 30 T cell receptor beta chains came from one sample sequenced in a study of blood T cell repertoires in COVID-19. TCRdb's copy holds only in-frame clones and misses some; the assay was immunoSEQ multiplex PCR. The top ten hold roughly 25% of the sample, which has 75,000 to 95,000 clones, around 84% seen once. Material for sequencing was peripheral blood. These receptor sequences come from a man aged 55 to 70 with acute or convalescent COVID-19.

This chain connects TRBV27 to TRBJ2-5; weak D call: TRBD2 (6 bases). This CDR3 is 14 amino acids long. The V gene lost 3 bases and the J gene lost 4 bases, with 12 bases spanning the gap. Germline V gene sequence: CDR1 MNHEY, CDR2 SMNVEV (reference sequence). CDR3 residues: CASSLRGSAETQYF. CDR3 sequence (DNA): TGTGCCAGCAGTTTGCGGGGTTCGGCAGAGACCCAGTACTTC.

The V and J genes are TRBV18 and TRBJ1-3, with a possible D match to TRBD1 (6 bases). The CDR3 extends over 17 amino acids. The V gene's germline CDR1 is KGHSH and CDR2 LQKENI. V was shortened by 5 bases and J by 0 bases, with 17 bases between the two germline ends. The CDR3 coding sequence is TGTGCCAGCTCAGGGAAAAACAGGGCTGGCTCTGGAAACACCATATATTTT. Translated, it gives CASSGKNRAGSGNTIYF.

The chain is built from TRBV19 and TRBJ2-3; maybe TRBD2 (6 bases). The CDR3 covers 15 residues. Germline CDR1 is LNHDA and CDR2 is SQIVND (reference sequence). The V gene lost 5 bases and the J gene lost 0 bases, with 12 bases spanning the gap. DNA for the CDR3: TGTGCCAGTAGTCCGCAGCGGGTTAGCACAGATACGCAGTATTTT. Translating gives CASSPQRVSTDTQYF.

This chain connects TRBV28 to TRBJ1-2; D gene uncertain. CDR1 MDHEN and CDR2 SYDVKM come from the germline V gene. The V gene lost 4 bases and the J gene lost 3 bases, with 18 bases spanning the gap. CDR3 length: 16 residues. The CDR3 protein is CASSSVAVGPDYGYTF. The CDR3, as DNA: TGTGCCAGCAGTTCGGTAGCGGTGGGCCCTGACTATGGCTACACCTTC.

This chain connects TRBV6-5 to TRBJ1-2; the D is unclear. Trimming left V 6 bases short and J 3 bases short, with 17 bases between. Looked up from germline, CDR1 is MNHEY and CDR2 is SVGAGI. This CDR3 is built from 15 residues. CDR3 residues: CASRTDSPRYYGYTF. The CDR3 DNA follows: TGTGCCAGCAGAACGGACTCCCCAAGGTACTATGGCTACACCTTC.

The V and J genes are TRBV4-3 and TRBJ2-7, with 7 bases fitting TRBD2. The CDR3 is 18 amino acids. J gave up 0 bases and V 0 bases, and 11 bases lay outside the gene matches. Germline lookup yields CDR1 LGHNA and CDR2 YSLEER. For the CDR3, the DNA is TGCGCCAGCAGCCAAGAGGGTAAAGTGGGCGGGAGCTCCTACGAGCAGTACTTC. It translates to CASSQEGKVGGSSYEQYF.

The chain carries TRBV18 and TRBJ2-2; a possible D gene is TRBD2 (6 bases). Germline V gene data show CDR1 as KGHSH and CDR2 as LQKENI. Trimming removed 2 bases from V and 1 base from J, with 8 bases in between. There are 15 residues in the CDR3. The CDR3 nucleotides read TGTGCCAGCTCACCAAAGGGACTGAACACCGGGGAGCTGTTTTTT. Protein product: CASSPKGLNTGELFF. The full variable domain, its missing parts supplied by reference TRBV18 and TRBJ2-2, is NAGVMQNPRHLVRRRGQEARLRCSPMKGHSHVYWYRQLPEEGLKFMVYLQKENIIDESGMPKERFSAEFPKEGPSILRIQQVVRGDSAAYFCASSPKGLNTGELFFGEGSRLTVL.

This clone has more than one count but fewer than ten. The CDR3 region has the DNA TGTGCCACTTCCGGGACTAGGTCGACAGATACGCAGTATTTT. As protein: CATSGTRSTDTQYF. The chain employs TRBV24-1 and TRBJ2-3; 8 bases map to TRBD2. V trimming: 10 bases; J trimming: 3 bases; junction bases outside the gene matches: 8. CDR3 length equals 14 residues. Germline CDR1 and CDR2: KGHDR and SFDVKD.

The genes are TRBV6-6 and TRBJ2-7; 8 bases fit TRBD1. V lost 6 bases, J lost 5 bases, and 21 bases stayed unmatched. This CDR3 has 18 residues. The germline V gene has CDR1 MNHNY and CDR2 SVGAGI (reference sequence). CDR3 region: CASRRSPLSGTGNNEQYF. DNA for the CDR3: TGTGCCAGCAGACGATCGCCTCTGTCCGGGACAGGCAATAACGAGCAGTACTTC.

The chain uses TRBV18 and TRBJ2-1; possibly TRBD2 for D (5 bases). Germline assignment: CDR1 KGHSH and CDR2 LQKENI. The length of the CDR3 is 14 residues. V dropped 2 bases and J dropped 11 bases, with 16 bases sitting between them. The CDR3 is CASSPVRFSEKQFF. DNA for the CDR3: TGTGCCAGCTCACCAGTCCGGTTTAGCGAGAAGCAGTTCTTC.

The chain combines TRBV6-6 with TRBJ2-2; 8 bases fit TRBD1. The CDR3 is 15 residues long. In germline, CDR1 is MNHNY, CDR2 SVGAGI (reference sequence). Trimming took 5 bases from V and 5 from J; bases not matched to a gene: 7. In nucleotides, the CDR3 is TGTGCCAGCAGTCGGCAGGGGGCGGTAACCGGGGAGCTGTTTTTT. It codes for CASSRQGAVTGELFF.

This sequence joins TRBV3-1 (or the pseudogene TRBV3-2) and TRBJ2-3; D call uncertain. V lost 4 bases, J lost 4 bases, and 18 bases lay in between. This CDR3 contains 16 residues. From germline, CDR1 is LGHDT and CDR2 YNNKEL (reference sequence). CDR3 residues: CASSPRPSLASDTQYF. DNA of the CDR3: TGTGCCAGCAGCCCGAGGCCCTCCCTTGCCTCAGATACGCAGTATTTT.

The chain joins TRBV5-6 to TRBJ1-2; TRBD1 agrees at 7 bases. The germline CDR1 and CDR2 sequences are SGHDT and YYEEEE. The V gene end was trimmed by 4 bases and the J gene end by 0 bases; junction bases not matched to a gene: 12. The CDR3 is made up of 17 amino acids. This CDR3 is CASSPPRQGRPNYGYTF. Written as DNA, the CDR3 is TGTGCCAGCAGCCCCCCCAGACAGGGAAGACCTAACTATGGCTACACCTTC.

The CDR3 protein is CASSLSGLVGETQYF. The CDR3 DNA is TGCGCCAGCAGCTTGTCGGGACTAGTTGGAGAGACCCAGTACTTC. This chain links TRBV5-1 with TRBJ2-5; the match to TRBD2 covers 8 bases. The CDR3 covers 15 residues. CDR1 SGHRS and CDR2 YFSETQ come from the germline V gene. Germline trimming cut 1 base from V and 4 bases from J; bases unmatched to any gene: 6.

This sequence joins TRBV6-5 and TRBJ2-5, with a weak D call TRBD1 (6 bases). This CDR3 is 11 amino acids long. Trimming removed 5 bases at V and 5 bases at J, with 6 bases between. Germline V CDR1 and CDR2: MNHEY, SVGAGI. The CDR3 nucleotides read TGTGCCAGCAGTCAGGGGGAGACCCAGTACTTC. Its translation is CASSQGETQYF.

CDR3 amino acids: CASSQSSNQPQHF. The CDR3 region has the DNA TGTGCCAGCAGCCAGAGCTCCAATCAGCCCCAGCATTTT. V gene TRBV3-1 (or the pseudogene TRBV3-2) combines with J gene TRBJ1-5; the D is unclear. Trimming removed 3 bases at V and 3 bases at J, with 6 bases between. Germline V gives CDR1 LGHDT, CDR2 YNNKEL (reference sequence). This CDR3 comprises 13 residues.

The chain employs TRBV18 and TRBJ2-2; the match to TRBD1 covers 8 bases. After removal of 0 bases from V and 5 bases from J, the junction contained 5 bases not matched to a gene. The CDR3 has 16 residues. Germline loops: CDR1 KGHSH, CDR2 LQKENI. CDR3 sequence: CASSPPGGDRTGELFF. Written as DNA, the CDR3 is TGTGCCAGCTCACCACCAGGAGGGGACAGGACCGGGGAGCTGTTTTTT.

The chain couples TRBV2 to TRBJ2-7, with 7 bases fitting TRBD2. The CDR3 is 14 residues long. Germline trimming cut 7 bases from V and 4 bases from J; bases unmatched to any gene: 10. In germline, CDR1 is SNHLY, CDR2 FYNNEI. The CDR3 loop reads CASKQSGEIYEQYF. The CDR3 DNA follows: TGTGCCAGCAAACAGAGCGGGGAAATTTACGAGCAGTACTTC. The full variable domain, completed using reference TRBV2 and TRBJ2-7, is EPEVTQTPSHQVTQMGQEVILRCVPISNHLYFYWYRQILGQKVEFLVSFYNNEISEKSEIFDDQFSVERPDGSNFTLKIRSTKLEDSAMYFCASKQSGEIYEQYFGPGTRLTVT.

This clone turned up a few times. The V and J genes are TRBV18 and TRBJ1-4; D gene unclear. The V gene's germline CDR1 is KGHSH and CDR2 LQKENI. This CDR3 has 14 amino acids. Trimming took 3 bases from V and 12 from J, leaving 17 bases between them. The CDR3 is CASSPEGPSTELFF. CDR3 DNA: TGTGCCAGCTCACCGGAGGGCCCCTCTACGGAACTGTTTTTT. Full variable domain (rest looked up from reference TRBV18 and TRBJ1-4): NAGVMQNPRHLVRRRGQEARLRCSPMKGHSHVYWYRQLPEEGLKFMVYLQKENIIDESGMPKERFSAEFPKEGPSILRIQQVVRGDSAAYFCASSPEGPSTELFFGSGTQLSVL.

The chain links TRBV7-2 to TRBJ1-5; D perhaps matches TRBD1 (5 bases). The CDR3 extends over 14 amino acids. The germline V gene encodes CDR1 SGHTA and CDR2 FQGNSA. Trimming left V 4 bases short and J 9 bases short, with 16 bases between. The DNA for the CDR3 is TGTGCCAGCAGCTCCGACAGATCACGGGTGCCCCAGCATTTT. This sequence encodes CASSSDRSRVPQHF. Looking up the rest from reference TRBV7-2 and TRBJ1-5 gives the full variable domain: GAGVSQSPSNKVTEKGKDVELRCDPISGHTALYWYRQSLGQGLEFLIYFQGNSAPDKSGLPSDRFSAERTGGSVSTLTIQRTQQEDSAVYLCASSSDRSRVPQHFGDGTRLSIL.

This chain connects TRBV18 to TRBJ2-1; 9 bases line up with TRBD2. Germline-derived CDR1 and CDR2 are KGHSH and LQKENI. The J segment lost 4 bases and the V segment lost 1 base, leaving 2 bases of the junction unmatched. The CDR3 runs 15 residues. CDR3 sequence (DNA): TGTGCCAGCTCACCACTAGCGGGGGAGTACAATGAGCAGTTCTTC. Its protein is CASSPLAGEYNEQFF.

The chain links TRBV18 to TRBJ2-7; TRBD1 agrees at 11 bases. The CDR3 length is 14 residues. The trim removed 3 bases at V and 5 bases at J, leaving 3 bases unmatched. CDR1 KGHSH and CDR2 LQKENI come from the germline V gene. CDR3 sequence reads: CASSPRTGGHEQYF. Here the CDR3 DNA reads TGTGCCAGCTCACCCCGGACAGGGGGCCACGAGCAGTACTTC.

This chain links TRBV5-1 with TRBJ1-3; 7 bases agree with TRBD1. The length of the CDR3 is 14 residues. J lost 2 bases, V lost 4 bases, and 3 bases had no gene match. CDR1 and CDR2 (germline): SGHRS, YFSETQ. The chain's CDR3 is CASSTGTAGNTIYF. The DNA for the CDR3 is TGCGCCAGCAGCACCGGGACAGCTGGAAACACCATATATTTT. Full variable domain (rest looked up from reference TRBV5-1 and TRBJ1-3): KAGVTQTPRYLIKTRGQQVTLSCSPISGHRSVSWYQQTPGQGLQFLFEYFSETQRNKGNFPGRFSGRQFSNSRSEMNVSTLELGDSALYLCASSTGTAGNTIYFGEGSWLTVV.

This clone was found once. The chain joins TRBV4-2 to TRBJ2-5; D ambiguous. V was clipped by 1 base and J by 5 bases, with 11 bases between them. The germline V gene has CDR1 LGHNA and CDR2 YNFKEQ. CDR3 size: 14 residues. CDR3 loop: CASSQGQVRETQYF. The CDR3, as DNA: TGTGCCAGCAGCCAAGGGCAGGTCAGGGAGACCCAGTACTTC.

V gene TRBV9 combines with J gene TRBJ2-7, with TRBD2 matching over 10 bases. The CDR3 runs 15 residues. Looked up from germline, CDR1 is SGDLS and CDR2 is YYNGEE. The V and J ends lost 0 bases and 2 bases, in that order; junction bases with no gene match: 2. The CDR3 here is CASSVGAGGAYEQYV. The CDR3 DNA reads TGTGCCAGCAGCGTAGGAGCGGGGGGGGCCTACGAGCAGTACGTC.

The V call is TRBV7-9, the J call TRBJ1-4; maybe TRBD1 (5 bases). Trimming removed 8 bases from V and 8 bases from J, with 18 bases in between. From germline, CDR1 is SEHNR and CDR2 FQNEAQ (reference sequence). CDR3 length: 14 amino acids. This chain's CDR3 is CASQGGPKGEKLFF. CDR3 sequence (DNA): TGTGCCAGCCAGGGTGGGCCCAAAGGAGAAAAACTGTTTTTT.

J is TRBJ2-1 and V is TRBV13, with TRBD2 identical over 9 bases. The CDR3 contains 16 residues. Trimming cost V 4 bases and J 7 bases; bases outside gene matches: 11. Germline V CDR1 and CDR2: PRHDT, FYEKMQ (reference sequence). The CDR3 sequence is CASSSRRGGAVNEQFF. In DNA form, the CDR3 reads TGTGCCAGCAGCTCAAGGCGCGGGGGGGCCGTAAATGAGCAGTTCTTC.

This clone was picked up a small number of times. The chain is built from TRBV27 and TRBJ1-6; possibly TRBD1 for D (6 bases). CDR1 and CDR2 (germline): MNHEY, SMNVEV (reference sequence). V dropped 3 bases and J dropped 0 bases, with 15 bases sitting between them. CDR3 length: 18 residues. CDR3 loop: CASSFRQVWGSYNSPLHF. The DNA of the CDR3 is TGTGCCAGCAGTTTCCGACAGGTCTGGGGCTCCTATAATTCACCCCTCCACTTT.

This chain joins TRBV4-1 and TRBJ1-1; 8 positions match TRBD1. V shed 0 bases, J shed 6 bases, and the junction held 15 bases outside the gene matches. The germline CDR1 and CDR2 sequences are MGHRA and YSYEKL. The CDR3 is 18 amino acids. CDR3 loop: CASSQDLGRGLLRAEAFF. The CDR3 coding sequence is TGCGCCAGCAGCCAAGATCTAGGCAGGGGGCTCCTTCGCGCTGAAGCTTTCTTT.

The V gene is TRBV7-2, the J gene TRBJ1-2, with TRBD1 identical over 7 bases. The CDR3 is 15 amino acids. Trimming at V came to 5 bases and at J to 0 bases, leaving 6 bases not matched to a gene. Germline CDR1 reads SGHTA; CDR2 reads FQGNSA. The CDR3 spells CASSMDRPPNYGYTF. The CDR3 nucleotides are TGTGCCAGCAGCATGGACAGGCCACCTAACTATGGCTACACCTTC.